This T cell receptor beta chain was captured by sequencing in a study of shared clonotypes between healthy human individuals. The data were produced by immunoSEQ multiplex PCR, yet TCRdb's version contains in-frame clones alone and is incomplete. The repertoire holds 2 million to 2.5 million clones, with 95% as singletons. The source of this sequence is a man between 18 and 35 years old in good health. Sample: naive CD4+ T cells sorted from blood. Indicated subset: CD45RA+ positively selected.

DNA for the CDR3: TGCGCCAGCAGTATTCAAGGTGAAAAACTGTTTTTT. It yields the protein CASSIQGEKLFF. This chain links TRBV5-1 with TRBJ1-4, with no clear D. With 5 bases removed from V and 7 bases from J, the gap between germline ends came to 9 bases. The CDR3 contains 12 residues. Germline loops: CDR1 SGHRS, CDR2 YFSETQ.